This T cell receptor beta chain was obtained from a study of blood T cell repertoires in COVID-19. The CDR3 spans 15 residues. Germline lookup yields CDR1 SGDLS and CDR2 YYNGEE. The trim removed 3 bases at V and 7 bases at J, leaving 10 bases unmatched. Measured with immunoSEQ multiplex PCR; TCRdb has only the in-frame clones, and not every one. The sample contains about 140,000 clones, 65% to 85% of which appear only once. The chain recombines TRBV9 with TRBJ2-1; 7 nucleotides match TRBD2. The sample was peripheral blood. The source is a man aged 30-40 years with COVID-19, enrolled during active disease. The CDR3 sequence is CASSEEGGPRNEQFF. The DNA for the CDR3 is TGTGCCAGCAGCGAGGAGGGAGGGCCCAGGAATGAGCAGTTCTTC. Based on the CDR3 plus reference TRBV9 and TRBJ2-1, the full variable domain is DSGVTQTPKHLITATGQRVTLRCSPRSGDLSVYWYQQSLDQGLQFLIQYYNGEERAKGNILERFSAQQFPDLHSELNLSSLELGDSALYFCASSEEGGPRNEQFFGPGTRLTVL.